In its sample, the clone carrying this T cell receptor (beta chain) was seen many times. The antigen remains unidentified. The CDR3 covers 14 residues. V shed 3 bases and J shed 1 base, with 10 bases lying between them. Germline V gene lookup returns CDR1 MNHNS and CDR2 SASEGT. Using RNA template, CDR3s of TCR alpha and beta were amplified with iRepertoire arm-PCR. Tissue mRNA or PBMC total RNA, roughly 90-450 ng, went into one-step reverse transcription and amplification. From the multiplex PCR reads, TCRdb called clonotypes with MiXCR, one entry per CDR3 protein. The table includes around 99,000 distinct CDR3 sequences, less than 30% detected once. The sample belongs to a study of glioma-infiltrating T cells. Findings of the study overall: Only very few CDR3 sequences appeared in both tissue and blood.

Sequencing was done on a sample of glioma tissue, nonneoplastic brain tissue, or PBMCs (not recorded which). The sequence came from a human donor with low-grade glioma or glioblastoma, undergoing nonglioma brain surgery, or in good health (not recorded which). The chain uses TRBV6-1 and TRBJ2-7; possibly TRBD1 for D (6 bases). DNA for the CDR3: TGTGCCAGCAGTGACAGGGGACAATCCTACGAGCAGTACTTC. It yields the protein CASSDRGQSYEQYF.